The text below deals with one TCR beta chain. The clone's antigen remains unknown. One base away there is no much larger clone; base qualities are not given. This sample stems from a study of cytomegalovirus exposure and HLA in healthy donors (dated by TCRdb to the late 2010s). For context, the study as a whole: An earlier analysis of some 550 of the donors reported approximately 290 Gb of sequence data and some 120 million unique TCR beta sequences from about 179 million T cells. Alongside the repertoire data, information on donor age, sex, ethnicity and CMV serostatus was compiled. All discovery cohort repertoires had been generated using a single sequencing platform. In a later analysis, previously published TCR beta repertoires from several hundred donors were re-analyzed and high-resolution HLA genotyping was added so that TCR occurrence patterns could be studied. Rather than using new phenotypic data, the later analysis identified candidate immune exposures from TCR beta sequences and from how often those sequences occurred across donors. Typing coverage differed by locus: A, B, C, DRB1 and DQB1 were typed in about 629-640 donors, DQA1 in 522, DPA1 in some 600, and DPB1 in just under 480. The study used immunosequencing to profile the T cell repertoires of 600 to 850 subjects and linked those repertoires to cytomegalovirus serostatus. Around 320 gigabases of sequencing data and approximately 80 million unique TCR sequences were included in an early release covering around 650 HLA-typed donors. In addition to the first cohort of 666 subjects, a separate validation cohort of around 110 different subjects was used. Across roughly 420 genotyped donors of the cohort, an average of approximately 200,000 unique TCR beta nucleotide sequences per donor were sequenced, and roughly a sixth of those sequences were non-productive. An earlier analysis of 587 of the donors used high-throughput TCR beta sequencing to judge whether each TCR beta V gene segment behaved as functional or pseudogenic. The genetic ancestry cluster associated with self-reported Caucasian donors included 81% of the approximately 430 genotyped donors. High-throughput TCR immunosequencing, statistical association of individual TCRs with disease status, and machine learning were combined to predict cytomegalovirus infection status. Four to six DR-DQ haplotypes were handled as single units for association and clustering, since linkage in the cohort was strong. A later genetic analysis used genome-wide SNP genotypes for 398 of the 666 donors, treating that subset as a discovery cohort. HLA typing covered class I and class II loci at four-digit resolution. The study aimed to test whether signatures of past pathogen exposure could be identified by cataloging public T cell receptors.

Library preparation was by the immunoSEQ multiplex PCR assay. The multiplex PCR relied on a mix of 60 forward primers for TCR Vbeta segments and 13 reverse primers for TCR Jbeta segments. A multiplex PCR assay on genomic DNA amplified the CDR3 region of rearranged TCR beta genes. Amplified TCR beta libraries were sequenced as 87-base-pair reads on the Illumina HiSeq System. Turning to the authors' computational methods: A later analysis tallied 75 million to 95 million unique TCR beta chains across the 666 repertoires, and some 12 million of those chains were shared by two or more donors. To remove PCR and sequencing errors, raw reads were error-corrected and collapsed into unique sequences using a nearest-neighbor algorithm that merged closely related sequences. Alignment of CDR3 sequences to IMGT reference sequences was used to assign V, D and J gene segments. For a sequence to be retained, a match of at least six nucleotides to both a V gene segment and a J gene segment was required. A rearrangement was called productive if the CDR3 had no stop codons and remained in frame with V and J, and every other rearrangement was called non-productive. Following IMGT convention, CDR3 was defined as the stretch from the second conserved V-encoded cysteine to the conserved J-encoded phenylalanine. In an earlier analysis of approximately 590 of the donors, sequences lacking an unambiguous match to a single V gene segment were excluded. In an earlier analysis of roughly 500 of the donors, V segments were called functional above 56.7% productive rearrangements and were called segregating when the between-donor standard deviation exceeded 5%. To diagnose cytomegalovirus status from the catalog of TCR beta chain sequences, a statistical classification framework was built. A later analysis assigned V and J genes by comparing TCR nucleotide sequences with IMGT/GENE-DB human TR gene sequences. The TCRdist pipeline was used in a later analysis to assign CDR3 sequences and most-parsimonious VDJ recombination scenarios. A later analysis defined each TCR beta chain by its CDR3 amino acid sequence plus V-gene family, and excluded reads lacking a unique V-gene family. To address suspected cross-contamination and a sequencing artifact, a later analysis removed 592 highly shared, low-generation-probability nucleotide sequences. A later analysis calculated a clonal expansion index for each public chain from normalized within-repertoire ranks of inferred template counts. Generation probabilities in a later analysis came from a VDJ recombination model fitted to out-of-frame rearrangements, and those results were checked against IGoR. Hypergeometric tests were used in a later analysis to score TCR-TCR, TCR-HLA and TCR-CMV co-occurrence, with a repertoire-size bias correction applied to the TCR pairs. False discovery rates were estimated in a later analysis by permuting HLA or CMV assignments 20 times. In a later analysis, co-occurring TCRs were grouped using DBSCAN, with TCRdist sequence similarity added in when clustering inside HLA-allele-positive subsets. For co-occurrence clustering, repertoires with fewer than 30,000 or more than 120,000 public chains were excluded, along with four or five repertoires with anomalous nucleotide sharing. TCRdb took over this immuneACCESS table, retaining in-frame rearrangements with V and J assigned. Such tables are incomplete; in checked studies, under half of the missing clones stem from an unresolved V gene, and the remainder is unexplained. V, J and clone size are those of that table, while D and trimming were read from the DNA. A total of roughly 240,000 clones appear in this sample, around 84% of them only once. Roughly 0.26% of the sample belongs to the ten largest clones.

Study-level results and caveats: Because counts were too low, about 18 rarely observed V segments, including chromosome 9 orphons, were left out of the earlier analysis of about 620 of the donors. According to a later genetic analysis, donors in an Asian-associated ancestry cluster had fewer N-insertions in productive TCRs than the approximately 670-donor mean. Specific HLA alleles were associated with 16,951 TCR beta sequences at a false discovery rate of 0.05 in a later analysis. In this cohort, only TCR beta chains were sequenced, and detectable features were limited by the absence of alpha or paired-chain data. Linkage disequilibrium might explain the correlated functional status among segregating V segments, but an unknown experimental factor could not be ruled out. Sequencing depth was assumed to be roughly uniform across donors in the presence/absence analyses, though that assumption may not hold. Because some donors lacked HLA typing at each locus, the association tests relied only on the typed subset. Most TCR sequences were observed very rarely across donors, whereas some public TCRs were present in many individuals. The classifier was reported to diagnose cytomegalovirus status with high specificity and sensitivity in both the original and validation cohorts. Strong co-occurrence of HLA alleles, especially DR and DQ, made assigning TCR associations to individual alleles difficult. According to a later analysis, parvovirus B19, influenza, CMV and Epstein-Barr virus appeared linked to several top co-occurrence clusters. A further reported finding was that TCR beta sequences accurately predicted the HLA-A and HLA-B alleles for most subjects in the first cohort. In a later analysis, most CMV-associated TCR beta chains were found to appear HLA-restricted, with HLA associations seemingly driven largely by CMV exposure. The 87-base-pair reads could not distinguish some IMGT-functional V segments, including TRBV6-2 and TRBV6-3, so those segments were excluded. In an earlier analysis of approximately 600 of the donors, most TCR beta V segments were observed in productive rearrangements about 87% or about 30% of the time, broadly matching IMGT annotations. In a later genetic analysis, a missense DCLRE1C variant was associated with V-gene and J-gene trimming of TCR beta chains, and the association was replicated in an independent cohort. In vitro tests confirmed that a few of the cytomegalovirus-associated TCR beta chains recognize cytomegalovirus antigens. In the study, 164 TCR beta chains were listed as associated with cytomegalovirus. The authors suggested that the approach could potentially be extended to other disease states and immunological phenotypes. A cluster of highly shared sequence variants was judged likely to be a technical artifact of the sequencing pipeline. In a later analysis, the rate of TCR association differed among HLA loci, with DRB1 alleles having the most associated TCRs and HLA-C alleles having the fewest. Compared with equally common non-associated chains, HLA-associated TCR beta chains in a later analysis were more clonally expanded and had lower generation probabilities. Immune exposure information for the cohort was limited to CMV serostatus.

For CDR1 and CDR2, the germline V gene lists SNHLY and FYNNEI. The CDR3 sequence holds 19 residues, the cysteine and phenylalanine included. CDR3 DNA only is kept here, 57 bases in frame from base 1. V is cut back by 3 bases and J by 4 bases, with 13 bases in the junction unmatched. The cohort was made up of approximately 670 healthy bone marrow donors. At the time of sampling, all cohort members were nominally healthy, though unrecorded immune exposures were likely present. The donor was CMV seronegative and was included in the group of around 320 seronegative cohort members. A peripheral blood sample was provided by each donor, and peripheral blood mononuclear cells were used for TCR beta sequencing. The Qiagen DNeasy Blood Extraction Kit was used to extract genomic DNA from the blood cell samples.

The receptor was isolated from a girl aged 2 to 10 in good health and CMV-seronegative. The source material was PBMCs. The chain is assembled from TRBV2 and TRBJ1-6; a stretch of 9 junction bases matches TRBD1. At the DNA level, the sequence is TGTGCCAGCAGTGAGGTTGGGACAGGGCCTAGCCCTTATAATTCACCCCTCCACTTT. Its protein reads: CASSEVGTGPSPYNSPLHF.